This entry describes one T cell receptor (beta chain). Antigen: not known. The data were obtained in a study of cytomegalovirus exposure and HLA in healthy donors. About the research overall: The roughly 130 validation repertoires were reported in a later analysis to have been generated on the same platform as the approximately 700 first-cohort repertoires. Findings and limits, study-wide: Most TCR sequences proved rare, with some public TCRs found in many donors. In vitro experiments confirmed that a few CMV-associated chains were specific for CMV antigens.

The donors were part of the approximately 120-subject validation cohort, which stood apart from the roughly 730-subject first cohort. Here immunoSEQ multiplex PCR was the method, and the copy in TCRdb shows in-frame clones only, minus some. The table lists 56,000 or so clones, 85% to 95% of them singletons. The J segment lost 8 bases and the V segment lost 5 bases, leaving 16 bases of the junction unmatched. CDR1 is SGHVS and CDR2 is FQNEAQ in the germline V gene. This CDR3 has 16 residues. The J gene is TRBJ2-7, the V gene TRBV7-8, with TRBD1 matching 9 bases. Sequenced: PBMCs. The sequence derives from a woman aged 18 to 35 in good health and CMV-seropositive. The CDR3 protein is CASSPVPGQGGSQQYF. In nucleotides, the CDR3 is TGTGCCAGCAGCCCAGTACCGGGACAGGGAGGAAGTCAGCAGTACTTC.